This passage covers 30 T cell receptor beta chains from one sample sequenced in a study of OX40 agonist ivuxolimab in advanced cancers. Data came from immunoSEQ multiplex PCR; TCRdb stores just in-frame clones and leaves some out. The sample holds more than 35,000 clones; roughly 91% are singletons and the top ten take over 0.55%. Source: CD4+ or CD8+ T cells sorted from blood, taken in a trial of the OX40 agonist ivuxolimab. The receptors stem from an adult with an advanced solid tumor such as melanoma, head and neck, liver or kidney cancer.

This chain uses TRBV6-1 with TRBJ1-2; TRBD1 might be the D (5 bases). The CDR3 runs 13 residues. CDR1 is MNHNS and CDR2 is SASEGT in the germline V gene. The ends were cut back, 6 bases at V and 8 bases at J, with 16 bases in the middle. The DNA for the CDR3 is TGTGCCAGCAGCCCGACAGCTCCTCAAGGCTACACCTTC. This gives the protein CASSPTAPQGYTF.

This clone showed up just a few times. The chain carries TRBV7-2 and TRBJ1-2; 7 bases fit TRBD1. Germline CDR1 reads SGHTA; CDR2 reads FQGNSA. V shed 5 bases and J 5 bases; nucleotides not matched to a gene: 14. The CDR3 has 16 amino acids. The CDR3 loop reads CASSPQGGSYPYGYTF. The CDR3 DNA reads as TGTGCCAGCAGCCCACAAGGGGGCTCGTACCCATATGGCTACACCTTC.

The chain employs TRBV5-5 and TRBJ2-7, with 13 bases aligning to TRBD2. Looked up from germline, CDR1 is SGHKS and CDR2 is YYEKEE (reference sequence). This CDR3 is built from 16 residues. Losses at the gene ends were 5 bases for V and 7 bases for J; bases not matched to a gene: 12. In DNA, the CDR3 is TGTGCCAGCAGTCAAGGACTAGCGGGGGCCACGGGGGAGCAGTACTTC. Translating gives CASSQGLAGATGEQYF.

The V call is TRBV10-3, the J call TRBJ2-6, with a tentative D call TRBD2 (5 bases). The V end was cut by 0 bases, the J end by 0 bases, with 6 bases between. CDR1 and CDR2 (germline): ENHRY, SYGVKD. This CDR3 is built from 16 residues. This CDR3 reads CAISESRDSGANVLTF. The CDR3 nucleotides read TGTGCCATCAGTGAGTCGAGGGACTCTGGGGCCAACGTCCTGACTTTC.

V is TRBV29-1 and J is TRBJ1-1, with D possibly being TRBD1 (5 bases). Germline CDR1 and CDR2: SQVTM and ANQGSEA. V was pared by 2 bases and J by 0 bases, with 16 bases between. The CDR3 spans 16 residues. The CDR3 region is CSVEKHLWGLNTEAFF. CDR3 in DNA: TGCAGCGTTGAAAAACACCTTTGGGGCTTGAACACTGAAGCTTTCTTT.

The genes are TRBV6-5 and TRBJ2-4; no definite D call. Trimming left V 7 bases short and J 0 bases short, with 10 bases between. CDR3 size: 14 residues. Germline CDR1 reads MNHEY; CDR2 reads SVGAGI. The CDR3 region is CASKRHEAKNIQYF. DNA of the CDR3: TGTGCCAGCAAAAGACACGAAGCCAAAAACATTCAGTACTTC.

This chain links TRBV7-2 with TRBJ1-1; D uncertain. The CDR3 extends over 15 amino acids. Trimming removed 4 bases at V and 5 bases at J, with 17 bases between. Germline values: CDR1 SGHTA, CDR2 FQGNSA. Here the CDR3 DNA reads TGTGCCAGCAGCTCCCACCTCCAGGCTAATACTGAAGCTTTCTTT. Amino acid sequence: CASSSHLQANTEAFF.

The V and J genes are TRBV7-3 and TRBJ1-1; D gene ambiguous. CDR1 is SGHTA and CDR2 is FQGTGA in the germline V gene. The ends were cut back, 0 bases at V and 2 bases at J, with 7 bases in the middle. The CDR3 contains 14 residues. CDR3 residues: CASSLTGGNTEAFF. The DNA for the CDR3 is TGTGCCAGCAGCTTAACGGGCGGAAACACTGAAGCTTTCTTT.

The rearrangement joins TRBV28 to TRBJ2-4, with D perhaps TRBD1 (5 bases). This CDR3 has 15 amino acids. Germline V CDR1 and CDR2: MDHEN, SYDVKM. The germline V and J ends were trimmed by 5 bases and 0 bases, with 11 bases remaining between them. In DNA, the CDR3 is TGTGCCAGCAGTCCAGCAGGGCTAGCCAAAAACATTCAGTACTTC. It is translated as CASSPAGLAKNIQYF.

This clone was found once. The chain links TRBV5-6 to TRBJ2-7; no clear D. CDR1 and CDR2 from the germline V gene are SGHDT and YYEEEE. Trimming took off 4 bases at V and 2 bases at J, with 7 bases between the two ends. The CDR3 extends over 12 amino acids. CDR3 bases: TGTGCCAGCAGCCAACACCCCTACGAGCAGTACTTC. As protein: CASSQHPYEQYF. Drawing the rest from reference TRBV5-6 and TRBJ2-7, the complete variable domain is DAGVTQSPTHLIKTRGQQVTLRCSPKSGHDTVSWYQQALGQGPQFIFQYYEEEERQRGNFPDRFSGHQFPNYSSELNVNALLLGDSALYLCASSQHPYEQYFGPGTRLTVT.

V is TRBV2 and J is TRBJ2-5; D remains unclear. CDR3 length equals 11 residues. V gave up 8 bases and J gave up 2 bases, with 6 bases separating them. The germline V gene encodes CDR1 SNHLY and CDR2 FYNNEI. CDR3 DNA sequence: TGTGCCAGCGAGGTACAAGAGACCCAGTACTTC. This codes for CASEVQETQYF.

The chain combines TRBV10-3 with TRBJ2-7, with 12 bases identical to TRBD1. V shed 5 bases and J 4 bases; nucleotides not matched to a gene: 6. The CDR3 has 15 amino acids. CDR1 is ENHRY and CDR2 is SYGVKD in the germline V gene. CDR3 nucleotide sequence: TGTGCCATCAGTTCTCCGGGACAGGGGGCTTACGAGCAGTACTTC. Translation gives CAISSPGQGAYEQYF.

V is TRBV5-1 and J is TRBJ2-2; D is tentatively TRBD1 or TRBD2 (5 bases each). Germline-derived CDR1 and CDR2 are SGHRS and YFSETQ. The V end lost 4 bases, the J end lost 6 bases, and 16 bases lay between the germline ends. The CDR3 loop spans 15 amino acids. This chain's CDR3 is CASSSTSGGPGELFF. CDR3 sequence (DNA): TGCGCCAGCAGCAGCACTAGTGGGGGACCCGGGGAGCTGTTTTTT.

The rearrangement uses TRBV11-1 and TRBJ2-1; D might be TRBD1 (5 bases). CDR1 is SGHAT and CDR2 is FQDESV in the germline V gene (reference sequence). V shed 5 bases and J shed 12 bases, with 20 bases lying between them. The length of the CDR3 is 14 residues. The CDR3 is CASSPRAYAKGQFF. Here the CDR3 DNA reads TGTGCCAGCAGCCCCAGGGCTTACGCCAAGGGGCAGTTCTTC.

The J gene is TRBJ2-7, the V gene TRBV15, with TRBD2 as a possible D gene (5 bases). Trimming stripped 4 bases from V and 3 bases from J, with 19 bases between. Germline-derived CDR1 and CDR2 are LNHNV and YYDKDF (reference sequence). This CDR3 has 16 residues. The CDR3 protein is CATSKPPTNPFYEQYF. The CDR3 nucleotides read TGTGCCACCAGCAAACCCCCGACTAACCCCTTCTACGAGCAGTACTTC.

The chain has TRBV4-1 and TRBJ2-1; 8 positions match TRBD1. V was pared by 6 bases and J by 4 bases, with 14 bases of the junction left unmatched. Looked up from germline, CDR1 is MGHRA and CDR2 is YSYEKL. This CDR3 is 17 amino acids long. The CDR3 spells CASRTGVRGPDYNEQFF. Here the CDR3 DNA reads TGCGCCAGCAGGACAGGGGTACGGGGGCCAGATTACAATGAGCAGTTCTTC.

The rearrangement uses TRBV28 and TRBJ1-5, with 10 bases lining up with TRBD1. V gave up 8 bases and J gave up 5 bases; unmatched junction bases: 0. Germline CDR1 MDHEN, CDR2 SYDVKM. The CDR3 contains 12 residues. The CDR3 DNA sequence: TGTGCCAGCGGGACAGGGGATCAGCCCCAGCATTTT. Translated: CASGTGDQPQHF.

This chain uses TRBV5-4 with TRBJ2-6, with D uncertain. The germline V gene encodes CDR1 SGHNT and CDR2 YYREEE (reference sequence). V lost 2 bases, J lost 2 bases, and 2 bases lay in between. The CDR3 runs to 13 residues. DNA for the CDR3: TGTGCCAGCAGCTTTGCTGGGGCCAACGTCCTGACTTTC. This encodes CASSFAGANVLTF. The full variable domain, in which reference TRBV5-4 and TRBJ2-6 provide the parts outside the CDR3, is ETGVTQSPTHLIKTRGQQVTLRCSSQSGHNTVSWYQQALGQGPQFIFQYYREEENGRGNFPPRFSGLQFPNYSSELNVNALELDDSALYLCASSFAGANVLTFGAGSRLTVL.

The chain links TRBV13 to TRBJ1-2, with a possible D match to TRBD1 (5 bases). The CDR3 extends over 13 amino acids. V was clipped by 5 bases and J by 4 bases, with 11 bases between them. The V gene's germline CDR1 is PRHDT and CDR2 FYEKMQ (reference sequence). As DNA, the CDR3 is TGTGCCAGCAGCCAATGGGACCTCTATGGCTACACCTTC. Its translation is CASSQWDLYGYTF.

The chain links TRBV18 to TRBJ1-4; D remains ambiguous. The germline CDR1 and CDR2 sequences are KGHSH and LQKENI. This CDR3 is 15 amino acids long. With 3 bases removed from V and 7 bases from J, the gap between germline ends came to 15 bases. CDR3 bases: TGTGCCAGCTCACCCGGTAGGCCCGGAAGTGAAAAACTGTTTTTT. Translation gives CASSPGRPGSEKLFF.

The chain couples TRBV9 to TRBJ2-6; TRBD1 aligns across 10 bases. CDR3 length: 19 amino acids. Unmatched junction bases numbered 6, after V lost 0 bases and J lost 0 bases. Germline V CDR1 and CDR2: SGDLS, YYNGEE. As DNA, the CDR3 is TGTGCCAGCAGCGTAGCCTTGACAGGGGGCGTCTCTGGGGCCAACGTCCTGACTTTC. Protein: CASSVALTGGVSGANVLTF.

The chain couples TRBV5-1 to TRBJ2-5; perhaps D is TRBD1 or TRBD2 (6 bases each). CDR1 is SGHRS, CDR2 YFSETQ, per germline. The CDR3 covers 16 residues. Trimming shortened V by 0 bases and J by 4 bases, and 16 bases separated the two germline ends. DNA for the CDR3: TGCGCCAGCAGCTTGGTACGCGGCAGGGGAGGAGAGACCCAGTACTTC. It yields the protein CASSLVRGRGGETQYF.

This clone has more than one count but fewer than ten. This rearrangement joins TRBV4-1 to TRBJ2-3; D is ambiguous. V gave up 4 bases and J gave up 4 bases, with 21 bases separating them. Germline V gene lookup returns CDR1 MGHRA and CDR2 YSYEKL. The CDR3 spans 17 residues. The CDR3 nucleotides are TGCGCCAGCAGCCCTCTCGACCTCTTAACCCGGGCAGATACGCAGTATTTT. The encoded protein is CASSPLDLLTRADTQYF.

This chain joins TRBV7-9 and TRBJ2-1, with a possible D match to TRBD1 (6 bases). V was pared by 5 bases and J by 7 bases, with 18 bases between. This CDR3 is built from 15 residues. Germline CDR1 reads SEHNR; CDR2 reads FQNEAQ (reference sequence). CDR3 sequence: CASSPNRASVNEQFF. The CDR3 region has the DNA TGTGCCAGCAGCCCCAACAGGGCTTCAGTTAATGAGCAGTTCTTC.

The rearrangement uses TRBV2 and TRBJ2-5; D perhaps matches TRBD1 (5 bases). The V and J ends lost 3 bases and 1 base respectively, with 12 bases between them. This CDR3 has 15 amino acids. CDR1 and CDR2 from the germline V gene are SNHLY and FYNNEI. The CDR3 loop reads CASSEFRAGQETQYF. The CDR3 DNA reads TGTGCCAGCAGTGAGTTCAGGGCCGGCCAAGAGACCCAGTACTTC.

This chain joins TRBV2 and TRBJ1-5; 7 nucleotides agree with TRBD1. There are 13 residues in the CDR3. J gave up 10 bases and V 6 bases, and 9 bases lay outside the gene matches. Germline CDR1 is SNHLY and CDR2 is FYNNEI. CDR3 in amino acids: CASRSRGLEPQHF. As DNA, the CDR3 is TGTGCCAGCAGGTCGAGGGGGCTGGAACCCCAGCATTTT.

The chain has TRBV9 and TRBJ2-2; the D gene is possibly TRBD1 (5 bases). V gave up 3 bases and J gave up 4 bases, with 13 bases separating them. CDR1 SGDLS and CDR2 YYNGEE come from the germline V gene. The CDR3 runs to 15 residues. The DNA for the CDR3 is TGTGCCAGCAGCGCCCAGGGCGGCGGCACCGGGGAGCTGTTTTTT. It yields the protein CASSAQGGGTGELFF.

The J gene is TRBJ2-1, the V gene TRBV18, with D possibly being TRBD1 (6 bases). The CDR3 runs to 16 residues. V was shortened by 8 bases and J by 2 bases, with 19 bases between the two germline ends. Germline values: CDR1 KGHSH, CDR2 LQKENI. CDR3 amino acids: CASGGLSPLTYNEQFF. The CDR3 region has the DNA TGTGCCAGCGGGGGCCTTTCCCCGTTGACCTACAATGAGCAGTTCTTC.

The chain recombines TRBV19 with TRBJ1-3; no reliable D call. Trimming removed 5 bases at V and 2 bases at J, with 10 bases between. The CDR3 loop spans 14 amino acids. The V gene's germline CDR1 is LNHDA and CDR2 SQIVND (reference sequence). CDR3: CASSPPNTGNTIYF. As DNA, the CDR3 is TGTGCCAGTAGTCCCCCGAACACTGGAAACACCATATATTTT. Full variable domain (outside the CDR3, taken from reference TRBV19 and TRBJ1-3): DGGITQSPKYLFRKEGQNVTLSCEQNLNHDAMYWYRQDPGQGLRLIYYSQIVNDFQKGDIAEGYSVSREKKESFPLTVTSAQKNPTAFYLCASSPPNTGNTIYFGEGSWLTVV.

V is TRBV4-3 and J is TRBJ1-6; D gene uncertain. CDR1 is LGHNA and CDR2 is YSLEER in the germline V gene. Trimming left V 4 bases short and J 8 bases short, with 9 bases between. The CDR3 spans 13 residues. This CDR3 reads CASSRGWDSPLHF. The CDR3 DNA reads TGCGCCAGCAGCCGCGGGTGGGATTCACCCCTCCACTTT.